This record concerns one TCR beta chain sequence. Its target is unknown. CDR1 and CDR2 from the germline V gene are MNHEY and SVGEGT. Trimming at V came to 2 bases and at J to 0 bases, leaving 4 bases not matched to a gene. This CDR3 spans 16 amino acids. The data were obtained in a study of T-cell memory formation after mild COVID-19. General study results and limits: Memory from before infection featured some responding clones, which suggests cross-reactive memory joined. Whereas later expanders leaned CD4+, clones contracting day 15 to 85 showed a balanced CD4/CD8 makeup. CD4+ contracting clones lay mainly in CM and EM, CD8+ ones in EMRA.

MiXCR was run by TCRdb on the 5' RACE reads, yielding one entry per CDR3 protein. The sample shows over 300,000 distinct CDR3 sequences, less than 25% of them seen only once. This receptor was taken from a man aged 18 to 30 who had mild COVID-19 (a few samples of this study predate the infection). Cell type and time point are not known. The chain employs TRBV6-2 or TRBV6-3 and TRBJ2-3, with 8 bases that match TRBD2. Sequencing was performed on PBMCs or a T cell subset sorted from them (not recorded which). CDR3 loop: CASSYGVAGSTDTQYF. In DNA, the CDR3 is TGTGCCAGCAGTTACGGAGTAGCGGGGAGCACAGATACGCAGTATTTT.